This T cell receptor beta chain was recorded in a study of early T cells in non-severe SARS-CoV-2 infection. The TCR library protocol was used to attach unique molecular identifiers. These identifiers were attached to individual cDNA molecules. MiXCR, applied by TCRdb to the 5' RACE reads, yields one record per CDR3 protein. The sample contains some 90,000 distinct CDR3 sequences, about 15% of which appear only once. This TCR came from an adult who was a healthcare worker with PCR-confirmed SARS-CoV-2 infection or an uninfected control (not recorded which). Sequenced input: whole blood.

DNA of the CDR3: TGTGCCAGCAGCTTAGCGGCAGGGGAGTCCGTGGGGAATGAGCAGTTCTTC. This codes for CASSLAAGESVGNEQFF. The chain combines TRBV7-2 with TRBJ2-1; TRBD1 might be the D (6 bases). CDR1 is SGHTA and CDR2 is FQGNSA in the germline V gene. The length of the CDR3 is 17 residues. V lost 0 bases and J lost 7, with 19 bases in between.